Listed here is a single TCR beta chain. It lacks a known antigen. No per-base quality is available; no much larger clone lies one base away. The intended sense of this specimen's time point label: baseline before first vaccination. The vaccinee samples were drawn from two UK trials, COV001 and COV002, one of which was a single-blind randomized controlled phase 2/3 trial testing AZD1222 (ChAdOx1 nCoV-19) in healthy adults. For TCRbeta chain sequencing, PBMC samples were collected from trial participants at day 0 and at day 28 after the second dose. The CDR3 regions of human TCRbeta chains were analyzed by immunosequencing. As for the original processing: Repertoire TCRs were matched against a reference library of SARS-CoV-2-specific TCRs generated with the MIRA antigen-specificity platform. Breadth was defined as the fraction of unique TCRs that were SARS-CoV-2-associated. Depth was defined as the fraction of total T cells that were SARS-CoV-2-associated. Using the MIRA data, each spike-specific TCR was mapped to the spike region that the TCR reacts to and placed in a CD4 or CD8 class. Log10-transformed breadth and depth values were compared by one-way ANOVA with Sidak's multiple comparisons tests. As stored in TCRdb, this immuneACCESS dataset retains in-frame rearrangements with V and J assigned. A fraction of the clones does not appear; measured against another copy, unresolved V genes explain less than half of the discrepancy, and the remainder lacks a known reason. That table supplies the V and J calls and clone size; D and trimming were determined from the DNA. This sample gives 100,000 to 150,000 clones in total; roughly 89% of them show up just once. The ten largest clones take up 5% to 7.5% of the sample.

The source of the sample is a study of T cell responses to AZD1222 COVID-19 vaccine (dated by TCRdb to the early 2020s). In terms of the full investigation: AZD1222 recipients given second doses at about 4 weeks or at about 12 weeks were pooled, since spike-specific TCR depth and breadth were not found to differ between the two schedules. TCR sequencing was performed for roughly 250 trial participants, of whom about 200 were given two doses of AZD1222 and roughly 25 were given two doses of MenACWY control vaccine. Trial participants were enrolled into age subgroups of 18-55, 56-69 and 70-plus years, which contained around 150, 29 and 61 TCR-sequenced participants, respectively. Study-wide findings and limitations: The 56-69-year group was small, and its depth increase did not reach significance, likely because of low power. A significant rise in spike-specific TCR breadth and depth was observed after two AZD1222 doses relative to day 0 and relative to MenACWY recipients. The whole spike protein was spanned by vaccine-associated CD4 TCRs, and dominant responses were seen in regions 160-218 and 743-854. Because no day 14 peak-response samples were available, the repertoires could be characterized only after the peak T cell response. Only five to seven AZD1222 recipients were SARS-CoV-2 seropositive at baseline, limiting conclusions about previously exposed vaccinees. Most participants were white British and females outnumbered males, and the authors suggested that clonal diversity may have been underestimated. Reportedly, almost half of the unique spike-specific TCRs recognized epitopes lying outside the regions that are mutated in the B.1.351 and B.1.1.7 variants.

The germline ends are 9 bases apart after V is trimmed by 0 bases and J by 4 bases. The cysteine opens and the phenylalanine closes a CDR3 of 14 amino acids. Only the CDR3 DNA stays, 42 bases, in frame from base 1. Reading the germline V gene gives CDR1 MNHEY and CDR2 SVGAGI. The material sequenced was peripheral blood, taken on day 0 of AZD1222 vaccination. The V and J segments used are TRBV6-5 and TRBJ1-2; no confident D gene assignment can be made. This sequence was found in an adult in good health. The CDR3 reads CASSYSGSIYGYTF. The sequenced DNA: TGTGCCAGCAGTTACTCGGGCAGCATCTATGGCTACACCTTC.